This TCR beta chain stems from a study of blood T cell repertoires in COVID-19 (TCRdb year 2020). About the investigation overall: The collaborator samples originated in the United States, Italy and Spain and spanned the acute and convalescent phases of COVID-19. The prospective study material was composed of cDNA or gDNA derived from T cells, B-cell-depleted T cells, or PBMCs. The samples were drawn from the first 160 participants of the ongoing ImmuneRACE study and from about 1,200 subjects provided by 6 global collaborators. Where available, HLA class I and class II types were obtained from metadata supplied by the sample provider rather than from assay-based typing. Nearly every sample came with metadata listing a de-identified subject ID, COVID-19 status, age in years and sex. The dataset comprised deeply sampled blood TCRbeta repertoires from subjects exposed to, actively infected with, or recovered from COVID-19. The repertoires were released in a freely available public database meant as a resource for research on the immune response to SARS-CoV-2.

Whole blood was collected in K2EDTA tubes by collaborating institutions according to the institutions' own protocols. For TCRbeta analysis, collaborators shipped samples in one of three forms: frozen whole blood, isolated PBMCs, or DNA extracted from either of those sample types. The immunoSEQ Assay, a bias-controlled multiplex PCR, was used to amplify TCRbeta CDR3 regions from genomic DNA. The original pipeline was this. Within the assay, amplification of reference gene primers was used to estimate how many nucleated cells each sample contained. To quantify the absolute abundance of each unique TCRbeta CDR3 rearrangement, sequence reads were collapsed and filtered. For each sample, productive Simpson clonality was calculated by taking the square root of Simpson's diversity index across productive rearrangements. TCRdb's version of the immuneACCESS table is confined to in-frame rearrangements and falls short of the full clone set. An unresolved V gene accounts for under half of the shortfall where checked; the remainder is of unknown origin. The V and J calls and clone size were taken over from that table, and D and trimming were inferred from the DNA. The sample table records about 110,000 clones; around 74% of these occur just once. The ten largest clones represent around 19% of the sample.

The germline V gene specifies MGHDK as CDR1 and SYGVNS as CDR2. The CDR3 runs 14 amino acids, cysteine and phenylalanine included. The DNA shown is the 42-base CDR3, in frame from base 1. Compared with germline, V lacks 4 bases and J lacks 9 bases; bases without a gene match: 6. What the research found in general, with its limitations: Clinical and demographic metadata were provided uncurated, with the amount varying by source and participant.

With regard to this clone: The clone's antigen remains unknown. Base qualities are not provided; no much larger clone lies one nucleotide away.

Sequenced sample: peripheral blood. This TCR was recovered from a woman in her seventies with acute or convalescent COVID-19. The chain joins TRBV25-1 to TRBJ1-6, with 7 bases matching TRBD1. The bases read TGTGCCAGCAGTGCGACAGGGTTTAGTTCACCCCTCCACTTT. This is translated as CASSATGFSSPLHF.